A selection of T cell receptor beta chains follows, all from one sample in a study of low-dose radiotherapy and immunotherapy resistance in tumors. TCRdb reprocessed the reads with MiXCR, giving one entry per CDR3 protein. The data contain about 82,000 distinct CDR3 sequences, under 20% of them singletons. The material sequenced was PBMCs, taken before treatment. The receptors come from a male donor with prostate cancer. CDR3s include the opening cysteine and the closing phenylalanine or tryptophan. A D gene is named only where the DNA matches it firmly. Clone size is given for some rows only: seen once, a few or many times, or a class if the clone is expanded.

>TRBJ2-7|many|TRBV5-4|.
TGTGCCAGCAGCTTGGAGGTCAGCTCGTACGAGCAGTACTTC
CASSLEVSSYEQYF
>TRBJ2-7|.|TRBV28|.
TGTGCCAGCAACCCTACGGCACTAGCTCCTTACGAGCAGTACTTC
CASNPTALAPYEQYF
>TRBJ1-1|many|TRBV20-1|.
TGCAGTGCTATACCAGGGCGACGAGCTGAAGCTTTCTTT
CSAIPGRRAEAFF
>TRBJ2-1|many|TRBV7-2|TRBD2
TGTGCCAGCAGCTTAGCAGATAGCGGGGGCCCCTACAATGAGCAGTTCTTC
CASSLADSGGPYNEQFF
>TRBJ2-3|many|TRBV10-1|.
TGCGCCAGCGGCAGGGGAGGTGCAGATACGCAGTATTTT
CASGRGGADTQYF
>TRBJ2-7|many|TRBV5-1|.
TGCGCCAGCAGCCCTGGGCTACCCGGGGACCGTTTCTCCTACGAGCAGTACTTC
CASSPGLPGDRFSYEQYF
>TRBJ2-5|.|TRBV6-2/TRBV6-3|TRBD2
TGTGCCAGCACCGACTATGAAAGGGGACTAATTGAGACCCAGTACTTC
CASTDYERGLIETQYF
>TRBJ2-5|many|TRBV7-2|.
TGTGCCAGCAGCTTAGGGGGGCTCGGGACCCAGTACTTC
CASSLGGLGTQYF
>TRBJ2-1|many|TRBV4-1|.
TGCGCCAGCAGCCAAGCTTCGGTCCCACCCGGGCGAAAGGTCTTC
CASSQASVPPGRKVF
>TRBJ2-7|many|TRBV30|TRBD1
TGTGCCTGGCGCAGGGACAGGGCGCCCTACGAGCAGTACTTC
CAWRRDRAPYEQYF
>TRBJ1-1|.|TRBV11-2|.
TGTGCCAGCAGCTTAGGACAGGTGAACACTGAAGCTTTCTTT
CASSLGQVNTEAFF
>TRBJ1-6|.|TRBV28|.
TGTGCCAGCAGTTTATCTACAGGGTTAGGCTCCTATAATTCACCCCTCCACTTT
CASSLSTGLGSYNSPLHF
>TRBJ2-7|many|TRBV5-1|.
TGCGCCAGCGGGTCCGGCCGGGTTCGGGACGAGCAGTACTTC
CASGSGRVRDEQYF
>TRBJ2-1|.|TRBV5-1|TRBD1
TGCGCCAGCAGCTCTCCTCGGGGACAGGGGGACAATGAGCAGTTCTTC
CASSSPRGQGDNEQFF
>TRBJ2-3|many|TRBV19|TRBD1
TGTGCCAGTAGCACCGGGACAGGGGGTTCAGATACGCAGTATTTT
CASSTGTGGSDTQYF
>TRBJ1-1|many|TRBV6-2/TRBV6-3|.
TGTGCCAGCAGTTACTCTTCAGGGGCCACTGAAGCTTTCTTT
CASSYSSGATEAFF
>TRBJ1-3|.|TRBV6-2/TRBV6-3|.
TGTGCCAGCAGTTACTTCAGGGGAAACACCATATATTTT
CASSYFRGNTIYF
>TRBJ2-1|many|TRBV5-1|.
TGCGCCAGCAGCTTGTTGGTAACTAAGCTAGCGCAGTCGCAAAACAATGAGCAGTTCTTC
CASSLLVTKLAQSQNNEQFF
>TRBJ2-5|many|TRBV3-1|.
TGTGCCAGCAGCCCGCGAACTAGTGTACAAGAGACCCAGTACTTC
CASSPRTSVQETQYF
>TRBJ1-1|many|TRBV7-3|.
TGTGCCAGCAGCTTAGATGGCAGCATGAACACTGAAGCTTTCTTT
CASSLDGSMNTEAFF
>TRBJ1-1|.|TRBV7-9|.
TGTGCCAGCAGCTTAGTTCGCCCGAACGGAATGAACACTGAAGCTTTCTTT
CASSLVRPNGMNTEAFF
>TRBJ2-7|many|TRBV7-9|.
TGTGCCAGCAGCTCGATGATCAGGGGCTCCTACGAGCAGTACTTC
CASSSMIRGSYEQYF
>TRBJ1-2|many|TRBV29-1|.
TGCAGCGTCGGCGCCCGGGCGGCCTCGAATGGCTACACCTTC
CSVGARAASNGYTF
>TRBJ2-6|.|TRBV5-5|.
TGTGCCAGCAGCTTGGAGACCTACTCTGGGGCCAACGTCCTGACTTTC
CASSLETYSGANVLTF
>TRBJ2-5|many|TRBV25-1|.
TGTGCCAGCAGTGAAGGGGGATGGGGGGAGACCCAGTACTTC
CASSEGGWGETQYF
>TRBJ2-1|once|TRBV20-1|TRBD2
TGCAGTGCTAGAGTAGGACTAGCGGGGGGGAATGAGCAGTTCTTC
CSARVGLAGGNEQFF
>TRBJ2-3|many|TRBV10-3|.
TGTGCCATCAGTGAAGGGCAGGGAGATACGCAGTATTTT
CAISEGQGDTQYF
>TRBJ1-2|many|TRBV6-5|.
TGTGCCAGCAGTTCCGAGTATGGCTACACCTTC
CASSSEYGYTF
>TRBJ2-7|few|TRBV5-1|.
TGCGCCAGCAGCTTGGAAGCCGGCAGGAGCTCCTACGAGCAGTACTTC
CASSLEAGRSSYEQYF
>TRBJ2-2|many|TRBV11-3|TRBD1
TGTGCCAGCAGCTTAGGGACAGGTGTGCAAGGGGAGCTGTTTTTT
CASSLGTGVQGELFF
>TRBJ2-3|many|TRBV11-2|TRBD1
TGTGCCAGCGAGGACAGGGGAACAGATACGCAGTATTTT
CASEDRGTDTQYF
>TRBJ2-1|many|TRBV14|.
TGTGCCAGCAGCGACCGGGACCCAAAACAACTGGGGCGGCAGTTCTTC
CASSDRDPKQLGRQFF
>TRBJ1-5|many|TRBV20-1|TRBD1
TGCAGTGTAACAGGGGGTAAATCCAATCAGCCCCAGCATTTT
CSVTGGKSNQPQHF
>TRBJ1-6|many|TRBV6-5|.
TGTGCCAGCTGGGGGGGGGGCTATAATTCACCCCTCCACTTT
CASWGGGYNSPLHF
>TRBJ2-1|many|TRBV28|TRBD2
TGTGCCAGCAGGCTAGCGGGAGGGCCACAGAATGAGCAGTTCTTC
CASRLAGGPQNEQFF
>TRBJ2-4|few|TRBV5-3|.
TGTGCCAGCAGCCTGGGGGGGGGGCGCATCATTCAGTACTTC
CASSLGGGRIIQYF
>TRBJ2-1|many|TRBV19|.
TGTGCCAGTAGTACAGGGGGGCGGTACAATGAGCAGTTCTTC
CASSTGGRYNEQFF
>TRBJ1-2|.|TRBV19|TRBD1
TGTGCCAGTAGTGGACAGGGTGTTGTATTGTCTGGTGGCTACACCTTC
CASSGQGVVLSGGYTF
>TRBJ1-4|.|TRBV4-2|TRBD1
TGTGCCAGCAGCCAAGACGGGACAGGAGATAATGAAAAACTGTTTTTT
CASSQDGTGDNEKLFF
>TRBJ1-1|many|TRBV5-1|TRBD1
TGCGCCAGCAGCTTGGGACGGACAGGAATGAACACTGAAGCTTTCTTT
CASSLGRTGMNTEAFF
>TRBJ2-1|.|TRBV18|TRBD2
TGTGCCAGCTCACCGGGGGGGACTAGCGCTTACAATGAGCAGTTCTTC
CASSPGGTSAYNEQFF
>TRBJ1-1|few|TRBV9|.
TGTGCCAGCAGCCCCCTAGGTGGGGCTCACACTGAAGCTTTCTTT
CASSPLGGAHTEAFF
>TRBJ1-5|many|TRBV3-1|.
TGTGCCAGCAGCCAAGCAGGGGTTGGGAATCAGCCCCAGCATTTT
CASSQAGVGNQPQHF
>TRBJ1-4|many|TRBV4-2|TRBD1
TGTGCCAGCAGCGAGACAGGGGGGAATATCAATGAAAAACTGTTTTTT
CASSETGGNINEKLFF
>TRBJ2-7|.|TRBV2|.
TGTGCCATCCTCCGGGGATCCTACGAGCAGTACTTC
CAILRGSYEQYF
>TRBJ2-3|.|TRBV13|TRBD2
TGTGCCAGCAGCCAAGGGGGGAGCGGGGGGCTAACAGATACGCAGTATTTT
CASSQGGSGGLTDTQYF
>TRBJ2-1|.|TRBV5-1|TRBD2
TGCGCCAGCAGAGAGGTAGCGGGGACCTACAATGAGCAGTTCTTC
CASREVAGTYNEQFF
>TRBJ1-2|.|TRBV29-1|TRBD1
TGCAGCGGCCGCACAGGGGACTATGGCTACACCTTC
CSGRTGDYGYTF
>TRBJ2-7|many|TRBV29-1|TRBD1
TGCAGCGCCTCGGGACAGGGGGCTTACGAGCAGTACTTC
CSASGQGAYEQYF
>TRBJ2-3|many|TRBV12-5|.
TGTGCTAGTGGTTTGGTACTCGGGGCGGCAGATACGCAGTATTTT
CASGLVLGAADTQYF
>TRBJ2-1|.|TRBV2|.
TGTGCCAGCAGTGGGAGGGGGGGGGAGCAGTTCTTC
CASSGRGGEQFF
>TRBJ2-3|many|TRBV2|.
TGTGCCAGCAAACCGGGATCCACAGATACGCAGTATTTT
CASKPGSTDTQYF
>TRBJ2-7|once|TRBV27|TRBD2
TGTGCCAGCAGTAAAGCCGGGACTAGCGGAGACGAGCAGTACTTC
CASSKAGTSGDEQYF
>TRBJ2-3|many|TRBV29-1|TRBD2
TGCAGCGTTGGGGGATCTAGCGGTCGCCCAGATACGCAGTATTTT
CSVGGSSGRPDTQYF
>TRBJ2-4|many|TRBV5-1|TRBD2
TGCGCCAGCAGCTCGACTAGCGGGAGGGTGAACATTCAGTACTTC
CASSSTSGRVNIQYF
>TRBJ2-1|.|TRBV5-4|.
TGTGCCAGCAGCCAGGGTATCACCTACAATGAGCAGTTCTTC
CASSQGITYNEQFF
>TRBJ2-2|many|TRBV7-8|TRBD1
TGTGCCAGCAGCTTAGCTCTGGGACAGGGTTTATCCGGGGAGCTGTTTTTT
CASSLALGQGLSGELFF
>TRBJ2-3|many|TRBV7-6|TRBD2
TGTGCCAGCAGCTTAGCGGCGGGAGGTACCATTGATACGCAGTATTTT
CASSLAAGGTIDTQYF